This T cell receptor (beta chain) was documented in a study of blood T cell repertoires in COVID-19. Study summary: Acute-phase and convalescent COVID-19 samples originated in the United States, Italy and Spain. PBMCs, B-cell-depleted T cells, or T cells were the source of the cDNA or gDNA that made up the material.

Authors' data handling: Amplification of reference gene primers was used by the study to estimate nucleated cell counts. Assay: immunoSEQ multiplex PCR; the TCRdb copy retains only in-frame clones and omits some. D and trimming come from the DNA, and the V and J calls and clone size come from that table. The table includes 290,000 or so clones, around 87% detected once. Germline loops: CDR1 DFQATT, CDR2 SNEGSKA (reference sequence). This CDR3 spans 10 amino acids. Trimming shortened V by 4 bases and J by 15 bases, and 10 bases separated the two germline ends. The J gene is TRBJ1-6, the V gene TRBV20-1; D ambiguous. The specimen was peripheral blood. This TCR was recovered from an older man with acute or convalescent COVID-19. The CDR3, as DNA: TGCAGTGCTATGGAGTCCTTCCTCCACTTT. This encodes CSAMESFLHF.